This TCR beta chain emerged from a study of OX40 agonist ivuxolimab in advanced cancers. Regarding the complete study: Ivuxolimab, which targeted the costimulatory receptor OX40 (CD134), was an agonistic, fully human IgG2 monoclonal antibody. Intravenous ivuxolimab was administered to patients every 2 weeks at six dose levels: 0.01, 0.1, 0.3, 1.5, 3 and 10 mg/kg. Among the 52 dose-escalation patients, about 19 had hepatocellular carcinoma, about 15 melanoma, 9 renal cell carcinoma and 9 head and neck cancer. The dose-escalation cohort was around 83% male with a mean age of about 60 years, ranging from roughly 20 to 80. Prior anti-PD-1, anti-PD-L1 or anti-CTLA-4 therapy was permitted, and checkpoint inhibitors had been received by roughly 40% of dose-escalation patients. Partial responses occurred in three dose-escalation patients, of whom one had hepatocellular carcinoma and two had cutaneous melanoma. Peripheral TCRbeta sequencing was intended to test whether TCR sequence diversity was altered and clonal T-cell expansion was caused by ivuxolimab. The paper covers the monotherapy dose-escalation part of the phase I ivuxolimab trial, which included N ≈ 57 patients.

The trial excluded patients who had a history of autoimmune disease or who were on systemic immunosuppression. Peripheral blood for TCR sequencing was collected from all dose cohorts at baseline, on cycle 4 day 1, and on cycle 7 day 1. Samples were obtained from an open-label, multicenter, first-in-human phase I dose-escalation trial of ivuxolimab. Adults with locally advanced or metastatic melanoma, renal cell, hepatocellular, or head and neck squamous cell carcinoma were enrolled in the trial. CD4+ and CD8+ T cells were sorted separately from peripheral blood before TCR sequencing. With regard to this clone: The clone's antigen remains unknown. No much larger clonotype is one base removed from it; base qualities were not supplied.

As encoded in the germline V gene (reference sequence), CDR1 is LNHDA while CDR2 is SQIVND. Relative to germline, V is 3 bases shorter and J is 0 bases shorter, with 7 bases between their ends. Inclusive of the bounding cysteine and phenylalanine, the CDR3 is 14 residues long. Solely the CDR3 DNA is kept, with 42 bases framed from the first base. On the study overall, not on this receptor specifically: In the 0.1-3.0 mg/kg groups, partial responders were among the patients with the lowest normalized peripheral clonal expansion, particularly in CD8+ T cells. After ivuxolimab, expanded clones were on average more numerous among CD8+ T cells than among CD4+ T cells. At doses of 0.1 to 3.0 mg/kg, clonal expansion of both CD4+ and CD8+ T cells in blood was seen between baseline and week 6. The antigen specificity of the peripheral T cells that underwent clonal expansion was not determined. Low levels of normalized T-cell clonal expansion were also seen in some patients who did not respond.

Genomic DNA was extracted from sorted cells for sequencing of the TCRbeta CDR3 region. TCRbeta CDR3 regions were sequenced using the immunoSEQ Assay. Imported from immuneACCESS, the table was reduced by TCRdb to in-frame sequences with V and J called. These copies leave out some clones; in studies compared against another copy, an unresolved V gene accounts for under half, and the cause of the remainder is not known. The sample data list about 75,000 clones, and around 86% of these were observed just once. The top ten clonotypes cover roughly 8% of the sample. The rearranged segments are TRBV19 and TRBJ2-3; the D gene is unclear. The TCR comes from an adult with an advanced solid tumor such as melanoma, head and neck, liver or kidney cancer. Sequencing used CD4+ or CD8+ T cells sorted from blood, obtained in a trial of the OX40 agonist ivuxolimab. In nucleotides, the sequence is TGTGCCAGTAGTATTGTCCAGAGCACAGATACGCAGTATTTT. This yields the protein CASSIVQSTDTQYF.